The 10 T cell receptor beta chains below come from one sample, sequenced in a study of immune heterogeneity within non-small cell lung tumors. For the TCR beta CDR3, multiplex PCR with 32 V and 13 J primers performed the amplification. TCRdb independently ran MiXCR on the multiplex PCR reads; one entry per CDR3 protein. There are 9,900 or so distinct CDR3 sequences in the sample; about 26% occur only once, and roughly 27% lies in the top ten. Samples each supplied about 600 ng of bulk tumor genomic DNA as template. Several spatially distant biopsies were obtained per primary tumor intraoperatively. Enrolled individuals presented with untreated, newly diagnosed non-small cell lung cancer and received curative surgery. Source material: lung tumor tissue. The receptors shown here come from a woman in her forties or fifties with non-small cell lung cancer.

The chain recombines TRBV6-5 with TRBJ2-5; D possibly corresponds to TRBD1 (5 bases). CDR1 is MNHEY, CDR2 SVGAGI, per germline. The CDR3 loop spans 14 amino acids. Between the trimmed V and J ends, which lost 0 bases and 3 bases, there was a span of 8 bases. The CDR3 nucleotides are TGTGCCAGCAGTTACTCTCAGGGCAAAGAGACCCAGTACTTC. It specifies CASSYSQGKETQYF.

With regard to this clonotype: The missing conserved phenylalanine or tryptophan at the end of this CDR3 makes a read error likely. The DNA is left out, because the CDR3 cannot be placed on it with certainty; the CDR3 is given as TCRdb lists it. This rearrangement joins TRBV27 to TRBJ2-3; TRBD2, as called in the table, went unchecked against the DNA. CDR1 is MNHEY and CDR2 is SMNVEV in the germline V gene (reference sequence). The CDR3 spans 17 amino acids, including both terminal residues. The CDR3 sequence: CASSPYKKPPYEQYFGP.

This clonotype was seen many times. The chain couples TRBV20-1 to TRBJ1-2; no clear D gene. CDR1 is DFQATT and CDR2 is SNEGSKA in the germline V gene (reference sequence). The CDR3 is 11 residues long. The CDR3 loop reads CSVSVNYGYTF. CDR3 coding DNA: TGCAGCGTGTCAGTGAACTATGGCTACACCTTC.

V is TRBV28 and J is TRBJ2-1; 10 bases are shared with TRBD2. The CDR3 loop spans 16 amino acids. Germline CDR1 MDHEN, CDR2 SYDVKM. J lost 7 bases, V lost 8 bases, and 14 bases had no gene match. The CDR3 is CASPPSRLAGVNEQFF. DNA of the CDR3: TGTGCCAGCCCACCATCAAGGCTAGCGGGAGTGAATGAGCAGTTCTTC.

Of note for this clonotype: One end of the junction fails to match germline, which may point to a read error. The rearrangement uses TRBV4-1 and TRBJ2-7; D remains ambiguous. This CDR3 region has 14 residues. CDR1 is MGHRA and CDR2 is YSYEKL in the germline V gene. The CDR3 nucleotides read TGCGCCAGCATCCAAGACTGGAGCTCCTACGAGCAGTACTTC. This translates into CASIQDWSSYEQYF.

This clonotype has a count of ten or more. V and J are TRBV2 and TRBJ1-3; D is ambiguous. Deletions cut 4 bases from V and 0 bases from J, with 4 bases between. CDR1 is SNHLY and CDR2 is FYNNEI in the germline V gene. This CDR3 comprises 13 residues. The CDR3 DNA reads TGTGCCAGCAGTGTGGACTCTGGAAACACCATATATTTT. Its protein is CASSVDSGNTIYF.

There are many counts of this clonotype. The CDR3 DNA reads as TGTGCCAGCAAGGGCTTAGGGAAGGGAGTCTATGGCTACACCTTC. Protein product: CASKGLGKGVYGYTF. This sequence joins TRBV27 and TRBJ1-2; no firm D call. Germline CDR1 is MNHEY and CDR2 is SMNVEV (reference sequence). V was cut by 7 bases and J by 4 bases, with 19 bases left in between. The CDR3 covers 15 residues.

The chain joins TRBV6-2 or TRBV6-3 to TRBJ2-1, with 10 nucleotides matching TRBD2. Losses at the gene ends were 4 bases for V and 5 bases for J; bases not matched to a gene: 5. The CDR3 covers 15 residues. Germline assignment: CDR1 MNHEY and CDR2 SVGEGT. The CDR3 sequence is CASSWGLATNNEQFF. The CDR3 nucleotides are TGTGCCAGCAGTTGGGGACTAGCGACCAACAATGAGCAGTTCTTC.

This clonotype has at least ten counts. The chain carries TRBV6-1 and TRBJ2-7; tentatively, D is TRBD2 (6 bases). This CDR3 has 15 residues. CDR1 and CDR2 (germline): MNHNS, SASEGT. Trimming took off 9 bases at V and 1 base at J, with 19 bases between the two ends. Here the CDR3 reads CASSPRGTSSYEQYF. CDR3 nucleotide sequence: TGTGCCAGTTCCCCCCGGGGGACTTCATCCTACGAGCAGTACTTC.

Regarding this clonotype: The junction differs from germline at one of its ends, possibly a read error. The chain recombines TRBV11-3 with TRBJ2-1; no clear D. The CDR3 is 13 amino acids. From germline, CDR1 is SGHNT and CDR2 YENEEA. CDR3 protein: CAGSPTDDNEQFF. CDR3 coding DNA: TGTGCCGGCAGCCCCACAGACGACAATGAGCAGTTCTTC.